This entry is about one T cell receptor (beta chain). The data stem from a study of T cell changes during pregnancy in multiple sclerosis. Sequencing was performed with immunoSEQ multiplex PCR; in TCRdb, only in-frame clones are kept and a portion is missing. Here the sample spans tens of thousands of clones, approximately 90% being singletons. Sequences were derived from peripheral blood, sampled in the third trimester of pregnancy. The sequence was obtained from a female donor with multiple sclerosis, enrolled in a pregnancy study.

CDR3 DNA sequence: TGTGCCAGCAGCCCTTTACAGGGTAGCTCCTATAATTCACCCCTCCACTTT. It translates to CASSPLQGSSYNSPLHF. This chain uses TRBV25-1 with TRBJ1-6; D is perhaps TRBD1 (6 bases). Germline lookup yields CDR1 MGHDK and CDR2 SYGVNS. CDR3 length equals 17 residues. V was pared by 6 bases and J by 0 bases, with 15 bases between.